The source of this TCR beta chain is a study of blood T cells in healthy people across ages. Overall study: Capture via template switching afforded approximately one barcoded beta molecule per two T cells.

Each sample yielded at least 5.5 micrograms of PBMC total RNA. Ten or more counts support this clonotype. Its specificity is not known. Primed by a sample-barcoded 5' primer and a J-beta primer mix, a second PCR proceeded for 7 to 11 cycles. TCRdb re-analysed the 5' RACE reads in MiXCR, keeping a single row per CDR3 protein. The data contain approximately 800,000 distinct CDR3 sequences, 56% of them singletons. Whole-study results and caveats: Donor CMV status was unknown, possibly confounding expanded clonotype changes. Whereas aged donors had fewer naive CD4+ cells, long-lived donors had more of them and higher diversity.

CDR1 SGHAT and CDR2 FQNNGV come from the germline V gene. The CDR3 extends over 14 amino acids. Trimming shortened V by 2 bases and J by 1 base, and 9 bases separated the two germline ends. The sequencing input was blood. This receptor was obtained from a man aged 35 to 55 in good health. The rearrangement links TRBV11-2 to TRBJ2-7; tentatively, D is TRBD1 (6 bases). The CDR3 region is CASSLSDSSYEQYF. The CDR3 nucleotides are TGTGCCAGCAGCTTATCGGACAGTTCCTACGAGCAGTACTTC.